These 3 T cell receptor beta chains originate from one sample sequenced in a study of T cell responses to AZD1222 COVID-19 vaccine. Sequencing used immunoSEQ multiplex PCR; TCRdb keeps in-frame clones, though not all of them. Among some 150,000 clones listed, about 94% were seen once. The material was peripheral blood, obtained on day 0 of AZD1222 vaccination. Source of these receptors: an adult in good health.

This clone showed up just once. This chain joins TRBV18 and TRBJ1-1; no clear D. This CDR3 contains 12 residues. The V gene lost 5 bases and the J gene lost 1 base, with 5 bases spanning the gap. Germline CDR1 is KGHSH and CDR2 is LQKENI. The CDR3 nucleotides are TGTGCCAGCTCAGGGGAGAACACTGAAGCTTTCTTT. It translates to CASSGENTEAFF.

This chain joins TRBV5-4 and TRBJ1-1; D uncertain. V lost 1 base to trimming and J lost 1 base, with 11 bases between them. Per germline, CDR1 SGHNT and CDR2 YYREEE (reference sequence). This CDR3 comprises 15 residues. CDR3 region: CASSLRPVQNTEAFF. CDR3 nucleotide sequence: TGTGCCAGCAGCTTGCGCCCAGTACAGAACACTGAAGCTTTCTTT.

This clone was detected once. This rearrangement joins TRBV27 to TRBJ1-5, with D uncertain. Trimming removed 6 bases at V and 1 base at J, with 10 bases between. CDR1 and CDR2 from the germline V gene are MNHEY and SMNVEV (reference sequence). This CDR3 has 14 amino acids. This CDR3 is CASSPLGSNQPQHF. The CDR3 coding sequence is TGTGCCAGCAGCCCCCTAGGGAGCAATCAGCCCCAGCATTTT.